The clone carrying this T cell receptor beta chain has more than one count but fewer than ten. Its antigen is not known. This specimen belongs to a study of blood T cells in healthy people across ages. Notes on the study in general: Roughly linear declines in TCR beta diversity per million T cells occurred with age. The unknown donor CMV status may have confounded expanded clonotype changes.

Per the germline V gene, CDR1 is SGHRS and CDR2 is YFSETQ. V lost 5 bases to trimming and J lost 2 bases, with 13 bases between them. This CDR3 region has 15 residues. With a J-beta primer mix and a sample-barcoded 5' primer, a second PCR ran about 7 to 12 cycles. TCRdb reprocessed the 5' RACE reads via MiXCR and lists one record per CDR3 protein. The table includes more than 800,000 distinct CDR3 sequences, under 35% detected once. The chain links TRBV5-1 to TRBJ1-4; D is unclear. Sequencing was done on a sample of blood. This TCR came from a woman older than 75 in good health. The CDR3 here is CASRNQRSTNEKLFF. Written as DNA, the CDR3 is TGCGCCAGCAGGAATCAGAGGTCGACTAATGAAAAACTGTTTTTT.